A selection of T cell receptor beta chains follows, all from one sample in a study of blood T cell repertoires in COVID-19. The assay was immunoSEQ multiplex PCR, and TCRdb's table has in-frame clones only and misses some. The data contain about 240,000 clones, roughly four fifths of them seen just once; the ten biggest clones take up roughly 4.7%. The sequencing input was peripheral blood. These receptors were obtained from an older woman with acute or convalescent COVID-19. CDR3s include the opening cysteine and the closing phenylalanine or tryptophan. D genes are given only for firm matches. Part of the rows lack a size; the others show once, few, many or a class for expanded clones.

V gene: TRBV4-3; clone size: NA; J gene: TRBJ2-1; D gene: NA; CDR3 protein: CASSQDLAGVAYNEQFF; CDR3 DNA: TGCGCCAGCAGCCAAGATTTAGCAGGGGTCGCCTACAATGAGCAGTTCTTC
V gene: TRBV5-1; clone size: NA; J gene: TRBJ2-2; D gene: NA; CDR3 protein: CASSFTQSPNTGELFF; CDR3 DNA: TGCGCCAGCAGCTTCACACAGTCCCCGAACACCGGGGAGCTGTTTTTT
V gene: TRBV19; clone size: NA; J gene: TRBJ1-2; D gene: TRBD1; CDR3 protein: CASSIYGTGGYGYTF; CDR3 DNA: TGTGCCAGTAGTATATATGGGACAGGGGGTTATGGCTACACCTTC
V gene: TRBV19; clone size: NA; J gene: TRBJ1-3; D gene: NA; CDR3 protein: CASSLAGMIGNTIYF; CDR3 DNA: TGTGCCAGTAGTTTGGCAGGGATGATTGGAAACACCATATATTTT
V gene: TRBV19; clone size: NA; J gene: TRBJ1-1; D gene: NA; CDR3 protein: CASSTDRSAYTEAFF; CDR3 DNA: TGTGCCAGTAGTACCGACAGGAGTGCTTACACTGAAGCTTTCTTT
V gene: TRBV28; clone size: NA; J gene: TRBJ1-5; D gene: NA; CDR3 protein: CASSLSYQPQHF; CDR3 DNA: TGTGCCAGCAGTTTGAGTTATCAGCCCCAGCATTTT
V gene: TRBV2; clone size: NA; J gene: TRBJ2-1; D gene: NA; CDR3 protein: CASSEWELGEQFF; CDR3 DNA: TGTGCCAGCAGTGAATGGGAGCTTGGTGAGCAGTTCTTC
V gene: TRBV12-3/TRBV12-4; clone size: many; J gene: TRBJ2-5; D gene: NA; CDR3 protein: CASSLVPVTQYF; CDR3 DNA: TGTGCCAGCAGTTTAGTTCCCGTGACCCAGTACTTC
V gene: TRBV2; clone size: NA; J gene: TRBJ2-7; D gene: NA; CDR3 protein: CASNKGVYEQYF; CDR3 DNA: TGTGCCAGCAACAAGGGGGTGTACGAGCAGTACTTC
V gene: TRBV27; clone size: NA; J gene: TRBJ2-5; D gene: NA; CDR3 protein: CASSSPTGTQYF; CDR3 DNA: TGTGCCAGCAGTTCGCCAACGGGGACCCAGTACTTC
V gene: TRBV7-9; clone size: NA; J gene: TRBJ1-1; D gene: NA; CDR3 protein: CASSLTVGRDTEAFF; CDR3 DNA: TGTGCCAGCAGCTTAACGGTCGGTCGTGACACTGAAGCTTTCTTT
V gene: TRBV11-3; clone size: NA; J gene: TRBJ2-3; D gene: NA; CDR3 protein: CASSLAAAADTQYF; CDR3 DNA: TGTGCCAGCAGCTTAGCCGCCGCGGCAGATACGCAGTATTTT
V gene: TRBV6-2/TRBV6-3; clone size: NA; J gene: TRBJ2-1; D gene: NA; CDR3 protein: CASSYSIYPSPEQFF; CDR3 DNA: TGTGCCAGCAGTTACTCGATATATCCGAGTCCGGAGCAGTTCTTC
V gene: TRBV7-2; clone size: NA; J gene: TRBJ2-2; D gene: TRBD1; CDR3 protein: CASSLVGDRFNTGELFF; CDR3 DNA: TGTGCCAGCAGCTTAGTAGGGGACAGGTTTAACACCGGGGAGCTGTTTTTT
V gene: TRBV7-2; clone size: NA; J gene: TRBJ1-1; D gene: NA; CDR3 protein: CASSFSGSMNTEAFF; CDR3 DNA: TGTGCCAGCAGCTTCTCGGGGAGCATGAACACTGAAGCTTTCTTT
V gene: TRBV30; clone size: many; J gene: TRBJ1-6; D gene: TRBD1; CDR3 protein: CAWEGAQGSVSPLHF; CDR3 DNA: TGTGCCTGGGAGGGGGCACAGGGGAGTGTGTCACCCCTCCACTTT
V gene: TRBV6-5; clone size: NA; J gene: TRBJ1-2; D gene: TRBD1; CDR3 protein: CASSVTVTGDYGYTF; CDR3 DNA: TGTGCCAGCAGCGTAACCGTGACAGGGGACTATGGCTACACCTTC
V gene: TRBV6-5; clone size: NA; J gene: TRBJ2-7; D gene: TRBD2; CDR3 protein: CASSHGRDSYEQYF; CDR3 DNA: TGTGCCAGCAGCCATGGGAGGGATTCCTACGAGCAGTACTTC
V gene: TRBV19; clone size: NA; J gene: TRBJ1-2; D gene: TRBD1; CDR3 protein: CASSSDRATYGYTF; CDR3 DNA: TGTGCCAGTAGTAGTGACAGGGCCACCTATGGCTACACCTTC
V gene: TRBV18; clone size: NA; J gene: TRBJ2-7; D gene: NA; CDR3 protein: CASSPFGTPRYEQYF; CDR3 DNA: TGTGCCAGCTCACCCTTTGGGACACCTCGCTACGAGCAGTACTTC
V gene: TRBV12-3/TRBV12-4; clone size: NA; J gene: TRBJ1-2; D gene: TRBD1; CDR3 protein: CASSEGAVSGYTF; CDR3 DNA: TGTGCCAGCAGTGAGGGGGCCGTCAGTGGCTACACCTTC
V gene: TRBV5-5; clone size: NA; J gene: TRBJ2-1; D gene: NA; CDR3 protein: CASSYLTGTYNEQFF; CDR3 DNA: TGTGCCAGCAGCTACCTTACAGGGACCTACAATGAGCAGTTCTTC
V gene: TRBV10-3; clone size: NA; J gene: TRBJ2-7; D gene: TRBD2; CDR3 protein: CAITRGAGGYEQYF; CDR3 DNA: TGTGCCATCACCCGAGGAGCGGGGGGCTACGAGCAGTACTTC
V gene: TRBV7-2; clone size: NA; J gene: TRBJ2-1; D gene: NA; CDR3 protein: CASSLVGTEQFF; CDR3 DNA: TGTGCCAGCAGCTTAGTCGGGACAGAGCAGTTCTTC
V gene: TRBV7-9; clone size: NA; J gene: TRBJ1-5; D gene: TRBD1; CDR3 protein: CASSLFGRGQNQPQHF; CDR3 DNA: TGTGCCAGCAGCCTATTTGGCAGGGGGCAAAATCAGCCCCAGCATTTT
V gene: TRBV5-4; clone size: few; J gene: TRBJ1-5; D gene: NA; CDR3 protein: CASSRGGGNQPQHF; CDR3 DNA: TGTGCCAGCAGCCGTGGCGGTGGCAATCAGCCCCAGCATTTT
V gene: TRBV5-8; clone size: few; J gene: TRBJ1-5; D gene: NA; CDR3 protein: CASSQITAKDNQPQHF; CDR3 DNA: TGTGCCAGCAGCCAGATAACAGCCAAGGACAATCAGCCCCAGCATTTT
V gene: TRBV7-8; clone size: NA; J gene: TRBJ2-1; D gene: NA; CDR3 protein: CASSLAFNEQFF; CDR3 DNA: TGTGCCAGCAGCTTGGCTTTTAATGAGCAGTTCTTC
V gene: TRBV5-1; clone size: few; J gene: TRBJ1-5; D gene: TRBD1; CDR3 protein: CASSPGGRGGNQPQHF; CDR3 DNA: TGCGCCAGCAGCCCAGGGGGCCGTGGGGGCAATCAGCCCCAGCATTTT
V gene: TRBV12-2; clone size: NA; J gene: TRBJ1-1; D gene: NA; CDR3 protein: CASRIRTGTTEAFF; CDR3 DNA: TGTGCAAGTCGCATCAGGACAGGGACTACTGAAGCTTTCTTT
V gene: TRBV7-2; clone size: NA; J gene: TRBJ2-2; D gene: NA; CDR3 protein: CASSLRVPSTGELFF; CDR3 DNA: TGTGCCAGCAGCTTACGGGTCCCCTCCACCGGGGAGCTGTTTTTT
V gene: TRBV6-5; clone size: few; J gene: TRBJ1-2; D gene: TRBD1; CDR3 protein: CASRPSGAGGFGYTF; CDR3 DNA: TGTGCCAGCAGACCGTCTGGGGCAGGGGGCTTTGGCTACACCTTC
V gene: TRBV4-3; clone size: NA; J gene: TRBJ2-2; D gene: NA; CDR3 protein: CASSQWGGGTGELFF; CDR3 DNA: TGCGCCAGCAGCCAGTGGGGGGGCGGCACCGGGGAGCTGTTTTTT
V gene: TRBV5-4; clone size: NA; J gene: TRBJ2-7; D gene: NA; CDR3 protein: CASSPNGRRSYEQYF; CDR3 DNA: TGTGCCAGCAGCCCAAATGGGCGACGCTCCTACGAGCAGTACTTC
V gene: TRBV27; clone size: once; J gene: TRBJ1-1; D gene: NA; CDR3 protein: CASSFATGTNTEAFF; CDR3 DNA: TGTGCCAGCAGTTTTGCGACAGGCACGAACACTGAAGCTTTCTTT
V gene: TRBV7-8; clone size: NA; J gene: TRBJ1-1; D gene: NA; CDR3 protein: CASSLTSGDTEAFF; CDR3 DNA: TGTGCCAGCAGCTTGACCTCAGGGGACACTGAAGCTTTCTTT
V gene: TRBV3-1/TRBV3-2; clone size: NA; J gene: TRBJ1-2; D gene: NA; CDR3 protein: CASSPGGSDYGYTF; CDR3 DNA: TGTGCCAGCAGCCCGGGAGGGTCAGACTATGGCTACACCTTC
V gene: TRBV19; clone size: NA; J gene: TRBJ1-1; D gene: NA; CDR3 protein: CASTPYRGSRVGGVNTEAFF; CDR3 DNA: TGTGCCAGTACCCCGTATAGAGGGTCGCGAGTCGGGGGTGTGAACACTGAAGCTTTCTTT
V gene: TRBV6-5; clone size: NA; J gene: TRBJ2-3; D gene: TRBD1; CDR3 protein: CASRTGQGRDTQYF; CDR3 DNA: TGTGCCAGCAGAACTGGACAGGGAAGAGATACGCAGTATTTT
V gene: TRBV11-3; clone size: NA; J gene: TRBJ2-2; D gene: TRBD1; CDR3 protein: CASSPPQGAENTGELFF; CDR3 DNA: TGTGCCAGCAGCCCCCCCCAGGGGGCAGAAAACACCGGGGAGCTGTTTTTT
V gene: TRBV18; clone size: NA; J gene: TRBJ2-2; D gene: TRBD1; CDR3 protein: CASSPGQGNTGELFF; CDR3 DNA: TGTGCCAGCTCACCGGGACAGGGGAACACCGGGGAGCTGTTTTTT
V gene: TRBV3-1/TRBV3-2; clone size: NA; J gene: TRBJ1-5; D gene: TRBD1; CDR3 protein: CASSWGQGASQPQHF; CDR3 DNA: TGTGCCAGCAGCTGGGGACAGGGGGCAAGTCAGCCCCAGCATTTT
V gene: TRBV4-3; clone size: few; J gene: TRBJ2-1; D gene: NA; CDR3 protein: CASSQVSGDYNEQFF; CDR3 DNA: TGCGCCAGCAGCCAAGTCTCAGGGGACTACAATGAGCAGTTCTTC
V gene: TRBV2; clone size: NA; J gene: TRBJ2-2; D gene: NA; CDR3 protein: CASRIQGSNTGELFF; CDR3 DNA: TGTGCCAGCAGGATACAGGGTTCGAACACCGGGGAGCTGTTTTTT
V gene: TRBV19; clone size: NA; J gene: TRBJ1-2; D gene: NA; CDR3 protein: CASSIPGTGDYGYTF; CDR3 DNA: TGTGCCAGTAGTATCCCGGGCACAGGAGACTATGGCTACACCTTC